Following are 13 T cell receptor beta chains from one sample sequenced in a study of blood T cells in healthy people across ages. Using a J-beta primer mix together with a sample-barcoded 5' primer, a second PCR was run for roughly 6 to 12 cycles. TCRdb itself ran the 5' RACE reads through MiXCR, one entry per CDR3 protein. The top ten clones hold 7.7% of a sample with some 1.5 million distinct CDR3 sequences, roughly 27% of them seen once. The sample taken for sequencing was blood. The origin of the receptors is a woman younger than 45 in good health.

This clonotype was seen many times. This chain links TRBV2 with TRBJ1-2; D unresolved. Germline assignment: CDR1 SNHLY and CDR2 FYNNEI. CDR3 length: 12 amino acids. V was clipped by 2 bases and J by 8 bases, with 9 bases between them. CDR3 sequence: CASSESGRGYTF. The CDR3 nucleotides read TGTGCCAGCAGTGAATCTGGGCGCGGCTACACCTTC.

The chain employs TRBV12-3 or TRBV12-4 and TRBJ2-7, with 8 nucleotides matching TRBD1. V trimming: 5 bases; J trimming: 6 bases; junction bases outside the gene matches: 9. The CDR3 runs to 14 residues. Here the CDR3 reads CASSPNRGAGEQYF. CDR3 coding DNA: TGTGCCAGCAGTCCTAACAGGGGGGCGGGCGAGCAGTACTTC.

Note on this clonotype: A read error is possible here, since a much larger clone lies one base away. This chain uses TRBV9 with TRBJ1-2; 8 bases match TRBD1. This CDR3 has 15 residues. The germline CDR1 and CDR2 sequences are SGDLS and YYNGEE. The trim removed 7 bases at V and 4 bases at J, leaving 12 bases unmatched. The CDR3 sequence: CASGDSTGVIYGYTF. CDR3 DNA sequence: TGTGCCAGCGGCGACTCGACAGGGGTGATCTATGGCTACACCTTC.

The chain links TRBV5-1 to TRBJ1-4; 9 bases map to TRBD1. The CDR3 is 15 amino acids. J lost 6 bases, V lost 9 bases, and 12 bases had no gene match. The germline V gene has CDR1 SGHRS and CDR2 YFSETQ. CDR3 in DNA: TGCGCCACCAAGCCAGGGGGACAGGGTTATGAAAAACTGTTTTTT. Translating gives CATKPGGQGYEKLFF.

V gene TRBV5-4 combines with J gene TRBJ2-2, with 8 bases matching TRBD2. Germline V gene data show CDR1 as SGHNT and CDR2 as YYREEE (reference sequence). The CDR3 spans 15 residues. V was pared by 4 bases and J by 6 bases, with 8 bases of the junction left unmatched. The CDR3 bases are TGTGCCAGCAGCCCCCCGGGGGGGGAGGCCGGGGAGCTGTTTTTT. The encoded protein is CASSPPGGEAGELFF.

This clonotype was found a few times. The chain combines TRBV5-1 with TRBJ1-1, with 9 nucleotides matching TRBD1. V lost 4 bases, J lost 6 bases, and 7 bases stayed unmatched. The CDR3 loop spans 14 amino acids. The germline gives CDR1 SGHRS, CDR2 YFSETQ. The chain's CDR3 is CASSRDRVYPEAFF. The CDR3 DNA follows: TGCGCCAGCAGCCGGGACAGGGTTTATCCTGAAGCTTTCTTT.

The V gene is TRBV21-1, the J gene TRBJ1-4. TRBV21-1 is a listed pseudogene. The CDR3 is 13 residues long. The CDR3 protein is CASSKALNEKLFF. The DNA for the CDR3 is TGTGCCAGCAGCAAAGCCCTCAATGAAAAACTGTTTTTT.

This clonotype occurred a few times. The rearrangement links TRBV7-2 to TRBJ1-5; the match to TRBD1 covers 7 bases. CDR1 SGHTA and CDR2 FQGNSA come from the germline V gene. J was trimmed by 7 bases and V by 3 bases; bases with no gene match: 3. The CDR3 is made up of 13 amino acids. Here the CDR3 DNA reads TGTGCCAGCAGCTTTGACAGGGAACAGCCCCAGCATTTT. Translating it yields CASSFDREQPQHF.

The table lists this clonotype with a few counts. J is TRBJ2-1 and V is TRBV6-2 or TRBV6-3; 9 nucleotides align to TRBD2. From germline, CDR1 is MNHEY and CDR2 SVGEGT. The CDR3 runs to 15 residues. Losses at the gene ends were 6 bases for V and 6 bases for J; bases not matched to a gene: 9. The CDR3 loop reads CASSLPGLASNEQFF. CDR3 coding DNA: TGTGCCAGCAGCCTCCCGGGACTAGCCTCCAATGAGCAGTTCTTC.

Ten or more counts support this clonotype. The J gene is TRBJ2-5, the V gene TRBV7-2; weak D call: TRBD1 (6 bases). Germline V gene sequence: CDR1 SGHTA, CDR2 FQGNSA. The CDR3 contains 13 residues. Trimming took off 4 bases at V and 5 bases at J, with 11 bases between the two ends. The CDR3 protein is CASSSDRPETQYF. The CDR3 DNA reads as TGTGCCAGCAGCTCTGACAGGCCTGAGACCCAGTACTTC. The variable domain in full, completed from reference TRBV7-2 and TRBJ2-5, reads GAGVSQSPSNKVTEKGKDVELRCDPISGHTALYWYRQSLGQGLEFLIYFQGNSAPDKSGLPSDRFSAERTGGSVSTLTIQRTQQEDSAVYLCASSSDRPETQYFGPGTRLLVL.

The rearrangement joins TRBV12-3 or TRBV12-4 to TRBJ1-2, with a tentative D call TRBD1 (6 bases). Trimming stripped 11 bases from V and 8 bases from J, with 18 bases between. The CDR3 covers 12 residues. This CDR3 reads CAVAGGVKGYTF. The CDR3 DNA reads as TGTGCCGTGGCTGGGGGCGTTAAAGGCTACACCTTC.

This clonotype has at least ten counts. The chain employs TRBV12-3 or TRBV12-4 and TRBJ2-7, with 8 bases that match TRBD1. With 6 bases clipped from V and 0 bases from J, the junction kept 4 bases outside the gene matches. CDR3 length: 14 residues. The CDR3 DNA reads TGTGCCAGCAGCCGACAGGGGAGCTCCTACGAGCAGTACTTC. It translates to CASSRQGSSYEQYF.

This clonotype was observed a few times. The DNA of the CDR3 is TGTGCCAGCAGCGGGGACAGGTTCTCCTACGAGCAGTACTTC. The encoded protein is CASSGDRFSYEQYF. This sequence joins TRBV7-2 and TRBJ2-7; 8 bases align to TRBD1. The CDR3 covers 14 residues. Looked up from germline, CDR1 is SGHTA and CDR2 is FQGNSA. Germline trimming cut 5 bases from V and 0 bases from J; bases unmatched to any gene: 3.